These T cell receptor beta chains were read from a single sample in a study of regulatory T cells in long-lasting Graves disease. TCRdb itself ran the multiplex PCR reads through MiXCR, one entry per CDR3 protein. The sample carries some 450,000 distinct CDR3 sequences, 23% recorded once. The sample here was peripheral blood mononuclear cells (PBMCs), taken when the disease was refractory, from a patient treated with antithyroid drugs. These receptors were taken from a female donor with Graves disease. Both conserved end residues are part of each CDR3. A D gene is named only where the DNA matches it firmly. Clone size is stated in some rows and not others, as once, few, many or a class when expanded.

d_call: NA
clone_size: NA
v_call: TRBV6-5
j_call: TRBJ1-1
cdr3_nt: TGTGCCAGCAGTTACTTGCAGGGATACACTGAAGCTTTCTTT
cdr3_aa: CASSYLQGYTEAFF

d_call: NA
clone_size: NA
v_call: TRBV9
j_call: TRBJ2-7
cdr3_nt: TGTGCCAGCAGCGTGGCAGGGAGGAAAGCCGACGAGCAGTACTTC
cdr3_aa: CASSVAGRKADEQYF

d_call: NA
clone_size: NA
v_call: TRBV7-2
j_call: TRBJ2-7
cdr3_nt: TGTGCCAGCAGCTTACCACAGAACGAGCAGTACTTC
cdr3_aa: CASSLPQNEQYF

d_call: TRBD1
clone_size: few
v_call: TRBV12-3/TRBV12-4
j_call: TRBJ1-3
cdr3_nt: TGTGCCAGCAGTCCGCGACAGGGCTCTGGAAACACCATATATTTT
cdr3_aa: CASSPRQGSGNTIYF

d_call: NA
clone_size: few
v_call: TRBV27
j_call: TRBJ1-3
cdr3_nt: TGTGCCAGCAAGGGCCTGACAACCGGACCTGGAAACACCATATATTTT
cdr3_aa: CASKGLTTGPGNTIYF

d_call: NA
clone_size: NA
v_call: TRBV2
j_call: TRBJ2-3
cdr3_nt: TGTGCCAGCAGTCCCCTCGGCGCGGGACGCACAGATACGCAGTATTTT
cdr3_aa: CASSPLGAGRTDTQYF

d_call: TRBD1
clone_size: many
v_call: TRBV11-2
j_call: TRBJ2-7
cdr3_nt: TGTGCCAGCAGCCGCCCGGGACAGTCCTACGAGCAGTACTTC
cdr3_aa: CASSRPGQSYEQYF

d_call: TRBD2
clone_size: many
v_call: TRBV20-1
j_call: TRBJ2-2
cdr3_nt: TGCAGTGCTAGAGGGGGCTGGGGGGGAGCGTACACCGGGGAGCTGTTTTTT
cdr3_aa: CSARGGWGGAYTGELFF

d_call: TRBD1
clone_size: NA
v_call: TRBV28
j_call: TRBJ2-7
cdr3_nt: TGTGCCAGCAGTTTTGGTACTTGGCTTAGGACAGGGGGCAACGAGCAGTACTTC
cdr3_aa: CASSFGTWLRTGGNEQYF

d_call: NA
clone_size: NA
v_call: TRBV7-9
j_call: TRBJ1-1
cdr3_nt: TGTGCCAGCAGCCACAGGGTTGGGTCGAACACTGAAGCTTTCTTT
cdr3_aa: CASSHRVGSNTEAFF

d_call: NA
clone_size: few
v_call: TRBV30
j_call: TRBJ1-2
cdr3_nt: TGTGCCAGCAGGGGTTTCCTTCGGGGCTACACCTTC
cdr3_aa: CASRGFLRGYTF

d_call: NA
clone_size: NA
v_call: TRBV3-2
j_call: TRBJ2-6
cdr3_nt: TGTGCCAGCAGTCGCGGACAGGGGGCTTGTGGGGCCAACGTCCTGACTTTC
cdr3_aa: CASSRGQGACGANVLTF

d_call: NA
clone_size: NA
v_call: TRBV27
j_call: TRBJ1-1
cdr3_nt: TGTGCGAAAGATGAAGCTTTCTTT
cdr3_aa: CAKDEAFF

d_call: NA
clone_size: NA
v_call: TRBV20-1
j_call: TRBJ1-1
cdr3_nt: TGCAGTGCTCGCCCAAGTCCCATGAACACTGAAGCTTTCTTT
cdr3_aa: CSARPSPMNTEAFF

d_call: NA
clone_size: few
v_call: TRBV15
j_call: TRBJ1-1
cdr3_nt: TGTGCCACCAGCAGAGTGCCATCCACTGAAGCTTTCTTT
cdr3_aa: CATSRVPSTEAFF

d_call: TRBD1
clone_size: many
v_call: TRBV7-2
j_call: TRBJ2-7
cdr3_nt: TGTGCCAGCAGCTCCTGGGGACAGGGGTACGAGCAGTACTTC
cdr3_aa: CASSSWGQGYEQYF

d_call: NA
clone_size: few
v_call: TRBV6-1
j_call: TRBJ1-4
cdr3_nt: TGTGCCAGCAGCGTTTATGAAAAACTGTTTTTT
cdr3_aa: CASSVYEKLFF

d_call: NA
clone_size: many
v_call: TRBV30
j_call: TRBJ1-4
cdr3_nt: TGTGCCTGGAGTGTATCTTTAGAGGTGGAAAAACTGTTTTTT
cdr3_aa: CAWSVSLEVEKLFF

d_call: NA
clone_size: NA
v_call: TRBV29-1
j_call: TRBJ2-5
cdr3_nt: TGCAGCGTTGATTTGAACTGGCACCAAGAGACCCAGTACTTC
cdr3_aa: CSVDLNWHQETQYF

d_call: NA
clone_size: many
v_call: TRBV28
j_call: TRBJ2-7
cdr3_nt: TGTGCCAGCAAGTCGGGTCACCAAGTGTACGAGCAGTACTTC
cdr3_aa: CASKSGHQVYEQYF

d_call: TRBD2
clone_size: few
v_call: TRBV19
j_call: TRBJ2-5
cdr3_nt: TGTGCCAGTAGTATAGCTCCGGGTCTAGCGGGAGATGAGACCCAGTACTTC
cdr3_aa: CASSIAPGLAGDETQYF

d_call: NA
clone_size: NA
v_call: TRBV6-1
j_call: TRBJ2-6
cdr3_nt: TGTGCCAGCAGTGGGTCTGACTCTGGGGCCAACGTCCTGACTTTC
cdr3_aa: CASSGSDSGANVLTF

d_call: TRBD1
clone_size: many
v_call: TRBV29-1
j_call: TRBJ2-1
cdr3_nt: TGCAGCGTTGAAGGGACAGGGGCTTCCTACAATGAGCAGTTCTTC
cdr3_aa: CSVEGTGASYNEQFF

d_call: NA
clone_size: NA
v_call: TRBV6-4
j_call: TRBJ1-1
cdr3_nt: TGTGCCAGCAGTGACTTGGGGGGAGGCGGAAAAGCTTTCTTT
cdr3_aa: CASSDLGGGGKAFF

d_call: NA
clone_size: many
v_call: TRBV6-1
j_call: TRBJ2-7
cdr3_nt: TGTGCCAGCAATGACAGGTCGAGCTCCTACGAGCAGTACTTC
cdr3_aa: CASNDRSSSYEQYF

d_call: NA
clone_size: many
v_call: TRBV20-1
j_call: TRBJ2-5
cdr3_nt: TGCAGTCTTAGTTCTGCAGAGACCCAGTACTTC
cdr3_aa: CSLSSAETQYF

d_call: NA
clone_size: many
v_call: TRBV6-5
j_call: TRBJ2-5
cdr3_nt: TGTGCCAGCAGTTACGCCGGGGAGACCCAGTACTTC
cdr3_aa: CASSYAGETQYF

d_call: NA
clone_size: many
v_call: TRBV27
j_call: TRBJ1-2
cdr3_nt: TGTGCCAGCAGAGGGGACTATGGCTACACCTTC
cdr3_aa: CASRGDYGYTF

d_call: NA
clone_size: few
v_call: TRBV5-1
j_call: TRBJ1-1
cdr3_nt: TGCGCCAGCCAATTTGGACATTCGAACACTGAAGCTTTCTTT
cdr3_aa: CASQFGHSNTEAFF

d_call: TRBD2
clone_size: NA
v_call: TRBV29-1
j_call: TRBJ2-7
cdr3_nt: TGCAGCGCCCTACCGGAAGCGGGGATACGCTACGAGCAGTACTTC
cdr3_aa: CSALPEAGIRYEQYF

d_call: TRBD1
clone_size: NA
v_call: TRBV20-1
j_call: TRBJ1-1
cdr3_nt: TGCAGTGCTCAGAGTGAGGGGGCGGAGACTGAAGCTTTCTTT
cdr3_aa: CSAQSEGAETEAFF

d_call: TRBD1
clone_size: many
v_call: TRBV11-2
j_call: TRBJ2-5
cdr3_nt: TGTGCCAGCAGCTTAGGGGACAGGGAGGTGGAGACCCAGTACTTC
cdr3_aa: CASSLGDREVETQYF

d_call: NA
clone_size: NA
v_call: TRBV7-2
j_call: TRBJ2-6
cdr3_nt: TGTGCCAGCAGCTTAGGTGGTATACCCTCTGGGGCCAACGTCCTGACTTTC
cdr3_aa: CASSLGGIPSGANVLTF

d_call: NA
clone_size: NA
v_call: TRBV25-1
j_call: TRBJ2-3
cdr3_nt: TGTGCCAGCAGTGAATCAGGGGCAGATACGCAGTATTTT
cdr3_aa: CASSESGADTQYF

d_call: NA
clone_size: many
v_call: TRBV7-9
j_call: TRBJ1-5
cdr3_nt: TGTGCCAGCGGAAGGGATAGCAATCAGCCCCAGCATTTT
cdr3_aa: CASGRDSNQPQHF

d_call: TRBD2
clone_size: few
v_call: TRBV3-1
j_call: TRBJ2-2
cdr3_nt: TGTGCCAGCAGCCAAGGTCTAGCGGGAGCAGGAGGGGAGCTGTTTTTT
cdr3_aa: CASSQGLAGAGGELFF

d_call: TRBD1
clone_size: many
v_call: TRBV28
j_call: TRBJ1-1
cdr3_nt: TGTGCCAGCAGTTTGAGACAGGGTCTAGGAATGAACACTGAAGCTTTCTTT
cdr3_aa: CASSLRQGLGMNTEAFF

d_call: TRBD1
clone_size: many
v_call: TRBV2
j_call: TRBJ1-5
cdr3_nt: TGTGCCAGCAGTGAAGACGGGACAGAGAATCAGCCCCAGCATTTT
cdr3_aa: CASSEDGTENQPQHF

d_call: NA
clone_size: many
v_call: TRBV7-8
j_call: TRBJ2-5
cdr3_nt: TGTGCCAGCAGCTCCCAGGGACGGAACCAAGAGACCCAGTACTTC
cdr3_aa: CASSSQGRNQETQYF

d_call: TRBD1
clone_size: NA
v_call: TRBV14
j_call: TRBJ1-1
cdr3_nt: TGTGCCAGCAGCCCAGGGGACAGGCGGAACACTGAAGCTTTCTTT
cdr3_aa: CASSPGDRRNTEAFF

d_call: NA
clone_size: NA
v_call: TRBV4-1
j_call: TRBJ2-7
cdr3_nt: TGCGCCAGCAGCCAAGCCCACTCCTACGAGCAGTACTTC
cdr3_aa: CASSQAHSYEQYF